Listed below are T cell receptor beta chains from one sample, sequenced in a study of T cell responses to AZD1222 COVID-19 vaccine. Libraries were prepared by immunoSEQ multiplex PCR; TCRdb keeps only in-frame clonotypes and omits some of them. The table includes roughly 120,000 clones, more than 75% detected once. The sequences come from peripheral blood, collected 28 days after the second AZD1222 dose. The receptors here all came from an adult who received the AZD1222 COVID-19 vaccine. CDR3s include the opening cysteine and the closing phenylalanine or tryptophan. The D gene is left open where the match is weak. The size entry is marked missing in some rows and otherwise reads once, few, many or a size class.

cdr3_nt: TGTGCCAGCAGCTTAGCGGCCTTGAGCGGGGGGACCGAGCAGTACTTC; cdr3_aa: CASSLAALSGGTEQYF; clone_size: .; v_call: TRBV7-9; j_call: TRBJ2-7; d_call: TRBD2
cdr3_nt: TGTGCCAGCAGCCACCCGTCGGCACCTAACTATGGCTACACCTTC; cdr3_aa: CASSHPSAPNYGYTF; clone_size: .; v_call: TRBV3-1/TRBV3-2; j_call: TRBJ1-2; d_call: .
cdr3_nt: TGCGCCAGCAGCCAAGAGAGTGGGAATCAGCCCCAGCATTTT; cdr3_aa: CASSQESGNQPQHF; clone_size: .; v_call: TRBV4-1; j_call: TRBJ1-5; d_call: .
cdr3_nt: TGTGCCAGCAGCGTTGACCCCGGGACTAGACCTACCGAGCAGTACTTC; cdr3_aa: CASSVDPGTRPTEQYF; clone_size: .; v_call: TRBV9; j_call: TRBJ2-7; d_call: TRBD2
cdr3_nt: TGTGCCAGCAGCTTGGTCAGCCTGAACACTGAAGCTTTCTTT; cdr3_aa: CASSLVSLNTEAFF; clone_size: .; v_call: TRBV5-5; j_call: TRBJ1-1; d_call: .
cdr3_nt: TGTGCCAGCTCACCACGCGATCGTCCGCCTAAGGAGCAGTACTTC; cdr3_aa: CASSPRDRPPKEQYF; clone_size: .; v_call: TRBV18; j_call: TRBJ2-7; d_call: .
cdr3_nt: TGCAGCGTTGGGGTCAGGAGTCAGCCCCAGCATTTT; cdr3_aa: CSVGVRSQPQHF; clone_size: .; v_call: TRBV29-1; j_call: TRBJ1-5; d_call: .
cdr3_nt: TGTGCCATCTCAGCGACAGGGGGCGTTTCCGGGGAGCTGTTTTTT; cdr3_aa: CAISATGGVSGELFF; clone_size: .; v_call: TRBV27; j_call: TRBJ2-2; d_call: TRBD1
cdr3_nt: TGTGCCAGCTCCCGGACAGGGGGCGATCAGCCCCAGCATTTT; cdr3_aa: CASSRTGGDQPQHF; clone_size: .; v_call: TRBV18; j_call: TRBJ1-5; d_call: TRBD1
cdr3_nt: TGTGCCAGCAGCTTAGAGTCTAGCGGGGACCAAGAGACCCAGTACTTC; cdr3_aa: CASSLESSGDQETQYF; clone_size: .; v_call: TRBV13; j_call: TRBJ2-5; d_call: TRBD2
cdr3_nt: TGTGCCAGCAGCTTGAACGGGAGGGCGCAGTACTTC; cdr3_aa: CASSLNGRAQYF; clone_size: once; v_call: TRBV13; j_call: TRBJ2-7; d_call: TRBD2